The entry below describes one T cell receptor beta chain. In the original workflow: Nucleated cell number was recorded as an estimate derived from reference gene primer amplification. The data were produced by immunoSEQ multiplex PCR, yet TCRdb's version contains in-frame clones alone and is incomplete. Clone size and V and J calls were adopted from that table, with D and trimming inferred from the DNA. The sample holds around 140,000 clones; almost 85% are singletons and the top ten take roughly 15%. The entry originates in a study of blood T cell repertoires in COVID-19. The overall study: Samples of COVID-19 (acute and convalescent) were obtained from the United States, Italy and Spain. From T cells, B-cell-depleted T cells, or PBMCs came the material, which was cDNA or gDNA.

V was trimmed by 5 bases and J by 8 bases, leaving 13 bases between them. Germline CDR1 reads LNHDA; CDR2 reads SQIVND (reference sequence). CDR3 length equals 13 residues. The J gene is TRBJ2-1, the V gene TRBV19, with D maybe TRBD1 (5 bases). The source is a human donor with acute or convalescent COVID-19. The donor label of this sample is uncertain. Sequencing was performed on peripheral blood. For the CDR3, the DNA is TGTGCCAGTAGTTCCGGCAGGGTCTATGAGCAGTTCTTC. This encodes CASSSGRVYEQFF.